This T cell receptor beta chain was identified during a study of blood T cell repertoires in COVID-19. Study details: The United States, Italy and Spain supplied acute and convalescent COVID-19 samples. T cells, B-cell-depleted T cells, or PBMCs provided the cDNA or gDNA that served as material.

The authors' processing: It was from reference gene primer amplification that nucleated cell counts were estimated. Profiling relied on immunoSEQ multiplex PCR, and the TCRdb table lists in-frame clones only, not all of them. Clone size and the V and J calls come from that table; the DNA yielded D and trimming. The table has 300,000 or so clones, around 84% seen once; the top ten hold 1% to 1.5%. Germline V gene data show CDR1 as MNHEY and CDR2 as SVGAGI. The CDR3 extends over 14 amino acids. The V segment lost 5 bases and the J segment 1 base; nucleotides outside the gene matches: 2. Sequences were obtained from peripheral blood. The chain employs TRBV6-5 and TRBJ1-5, with TRBD1 matching 7 bases. The sequence derives from a man in his 70s with acute or convalescent COVID-19. The CDR3 region is CASSPTGSNQPQHF. In DNA form, the CDR3 reads TGTGCCAGCAGTCCGACAGGGAGCAATCAGCCCCAGCATTTT.